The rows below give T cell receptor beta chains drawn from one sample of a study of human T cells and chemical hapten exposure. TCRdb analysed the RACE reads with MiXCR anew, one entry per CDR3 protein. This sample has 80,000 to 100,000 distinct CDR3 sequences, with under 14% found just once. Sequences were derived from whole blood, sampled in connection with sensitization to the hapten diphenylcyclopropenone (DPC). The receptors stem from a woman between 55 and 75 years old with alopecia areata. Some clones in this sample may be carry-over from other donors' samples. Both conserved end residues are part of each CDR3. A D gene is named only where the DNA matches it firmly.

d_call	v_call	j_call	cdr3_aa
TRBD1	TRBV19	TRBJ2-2	CASSPLPRGLTGELFF
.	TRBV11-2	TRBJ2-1	CASSPRNYNEQFF
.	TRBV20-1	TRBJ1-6	CSARELGDYNSPLHF
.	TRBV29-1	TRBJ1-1	CSGFVGSTEAFF
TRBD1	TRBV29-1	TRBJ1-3	CSVGDRADTIYF
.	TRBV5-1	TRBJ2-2	CASSLDSRVAGELFF
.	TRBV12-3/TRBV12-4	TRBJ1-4	CASTTFATNEKLFF
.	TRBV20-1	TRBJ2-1	CSARDRDSLAYNEQFF
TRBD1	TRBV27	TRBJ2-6	CASSLSMDRFVTGANVLTF
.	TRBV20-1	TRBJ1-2	CSAGGMGQPNYGYTF
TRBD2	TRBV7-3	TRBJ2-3	CASSLGTSPGSQYF
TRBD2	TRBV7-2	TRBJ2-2	CASSPGTSGTGELFF
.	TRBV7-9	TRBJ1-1	CASSLESVGEAFF
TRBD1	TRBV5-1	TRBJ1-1	CASSLEGAAEAFF
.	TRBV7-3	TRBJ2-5	CASSLLAQYQETQYF
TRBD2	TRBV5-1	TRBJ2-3	CASSPGGVLTDTQYF
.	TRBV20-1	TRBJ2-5	CSARLEQETQYF
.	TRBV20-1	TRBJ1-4	CSALRGPDNEKLFF
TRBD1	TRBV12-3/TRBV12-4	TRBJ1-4	CASSSYRGRGEKLFF
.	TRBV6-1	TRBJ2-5	CASSEIGERETQYF
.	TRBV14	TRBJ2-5	CASRLTGMETQYF
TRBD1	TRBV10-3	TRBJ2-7	CAISEPGQGTTYEQYF
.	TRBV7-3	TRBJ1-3	CASSLTPGGSGNTIYF
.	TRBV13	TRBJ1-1	CASSLGGTTEAFF
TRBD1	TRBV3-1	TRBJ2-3	CANSLWMDRGSDTQYF
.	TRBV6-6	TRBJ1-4	CSSRLGEKLFF
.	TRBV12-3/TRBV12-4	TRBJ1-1	CASSLSRVKVFF
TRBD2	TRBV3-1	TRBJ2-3	CASSKRGAEDTQYF
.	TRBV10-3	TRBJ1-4	CAARGATNEKLFF
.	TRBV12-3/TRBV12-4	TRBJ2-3	CASSLGLAADTQYF
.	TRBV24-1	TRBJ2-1	CATSDTTRDEQFF
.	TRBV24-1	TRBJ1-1	CATSVTPESAVTEAFF
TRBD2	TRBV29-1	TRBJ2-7	CSVEPDGRFPYEQYF
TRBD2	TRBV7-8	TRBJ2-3	CASSLALASGGATDTQYF
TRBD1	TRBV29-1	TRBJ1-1	CSAEQGAGTEAFF
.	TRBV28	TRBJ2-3	CASSSMADTQYF
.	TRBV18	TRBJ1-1	CASSPNEGTEAFF
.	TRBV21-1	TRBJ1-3	CASSKVLGNTIYF
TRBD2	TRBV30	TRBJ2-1	CAWNQRGSSYNEQFF
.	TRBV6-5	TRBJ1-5	CASSVSVFSNQPQHF
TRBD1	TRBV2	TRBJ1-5	CASSENGQGAQPQHF
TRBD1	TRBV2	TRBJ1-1	CASQTGLTFF
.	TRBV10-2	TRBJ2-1	CASSVAFNEQFF